The clone carrying this T cell receptor (beta chain) was counted ten times or more. Its antigen remains unidentified. The sample originates from a study of neurological immune-mediated disorders. Study-wide results and limits: None of the CDR3 amino acid sequences of expanded clones recurred across subjects, suggesting private repertoires in all groups.

Over 170 million TCR-beta sequences from 15-18 subjects came out of each sequencing run. Via MiXCR, TCRdb re-called the 5' RACE reads, giving one row per CDR3 protein. The sample lists 20,000 or so distinct CDR3 sequences, around an eighth seen once, with more than 15% in the top ten. With V trimmed by 4 bases and J by 0 bases, 16 bases remained unmatched. Germline V CDR1 and CDR2: SGHRS, YFSETQ. The CDR3 is made up of 20 amino acids. Source material: PBMCs. This TCR derives from a woman aged 40 to 50 with HTLV-1-associated myelopathy (HAM/TSP). The chain uses TRBV5-1 and TRBJ2-3, with 11 bases matching TRBD1. The CDR3 here is CASSIGQGALKRSSTDTQYF. The DNA of the CDR3 is TGCGCCAGCAGCATAGGACAGGGGGCCCTGAAGAGATCTAGCACAGATACGCAGTATTTT. Full variable domain (outside the CDR3, taken from reference TRBV5-1 and TRBJ2-3): KAGVTQTPRYLIKTRGQQVTLSCSPISGHRSVSWYQQTPGQGLQFLFEYFSETQRNKGNFPGRFSGRQFSNSRSEMNVSTLELGDSALYLCASSIGQGALKRSSTDTQYFGPGTRLTVL.